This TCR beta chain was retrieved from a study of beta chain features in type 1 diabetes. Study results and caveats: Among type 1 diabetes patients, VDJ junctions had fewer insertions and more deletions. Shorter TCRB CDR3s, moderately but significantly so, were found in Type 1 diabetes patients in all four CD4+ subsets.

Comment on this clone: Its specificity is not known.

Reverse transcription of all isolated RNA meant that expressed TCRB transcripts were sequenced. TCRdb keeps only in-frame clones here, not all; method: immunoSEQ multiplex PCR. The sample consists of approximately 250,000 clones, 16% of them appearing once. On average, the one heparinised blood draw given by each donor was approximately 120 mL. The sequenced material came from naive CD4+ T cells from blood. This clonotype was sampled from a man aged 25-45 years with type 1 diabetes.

In DNA, the CDR3 is TGTGCCTGGAGTAAGTACAGGGGTCAGCCCCAGCATTTT. This gives the protein CAWSKYRGQPQHF. The chain employs TRBV30 and TRBJ1-5; 7 bases are shared with TRBD1. V trimming: 2 bases; J trimming: 6 bases; junction bases outside the gene matches: 4. The CDR3 has 13 amino acids. Germline CDR1 and CDR2: GTSNPN and SVGIG (reference sequence).